This TCR beta chain was recorded in a study of technical replicates of blood from several donors. TCRdb's table, derived via immunoSEQ multiplex PCR, lists solely in-frame clones and lacks some. The table shows roughly 80,000 clones, with around 90% occurring only once. The source is a human donor in good health. Sequencing was carried out using T cells isolated from PBMCs.

The CDR3 bases are TGCAGCGTTGAAATTCTCGGCCAGGGTACCTATGGCTACACCTTC. It encodes CSVEILGQGTYGYTF. The chain is built from TRBV29-1 and TRBJ1-2; D is perhaps TRBD1 (5 bases). The ends were cut back, 2 bases at V and 4 bases at J, with 17 bases in the middle. The CDR3 spans 15 residues. Germline CDR1 SQVTM, CDR2 ANQGSEA.